Given below is one T cell receptor beta chain in context. Method: immunoSEQ multiplex PCR; TCRdb's copy keeps in-frame clones and lacks some. The table lists more than 90,000 clones, 95% of them singletons. The sample comes from a study of technical replicates of blood from a few donors. The germline gives CDR1 SNHLY, CDR2 FYNNEI. The trim removed 6 bases at V and 1 base at J, leaving 6 bases unmatched. CDR3 length: 15 residues. The receptor's source is a human donor in good health. The genes are TRBV2 and TRBJ2-1; 7 bases match TRBD2. Specimen: T cells isolated from PBMCs. CDR3 coding DNA: TGTGCCAGCAGGGGGGGGACCGCTTCCTACAATGAGCAGTTCTTC. Amino acid sequence: CASRGGTASYNEQFF.